Presented here are 28 T cell receptor beta chains from one specimen sequenced in a study of identical twins. MiXCR was run by TCRdb on the 5' RACE reads, yielding one entry per CDR3 protein. The sample records hundreds of thousands of distinct CDR3 sequences, 6% to 6.5% being singletons. Sequencing was done on a sample of naive T cells sorted from blood. The receptors originated from a man aged 18 to 29 in good health.

This clonotype was recorded at least ten times. This chain links TRBV29-1 with TRBJ2-7; D is perhaps TRBD1 (6 bases). V lost 1 base, J lost 5 bases, and 9 bases lay in between. Germline-derived CDR1 and CDR2 are SQVTM and ANQGSEA. CDR3 length: 12 residues. The CDR3 spells CSVEVQGHEQYF. CDR3 in DNA: TGCAGCGTTGAAGTCCAGGGGCACGAGCAGTACTTC.

This clonotype came up a few times. The rearrangement uses TRBV10-3 and TRBJ2-2; D remains ambiguous. CDR1 is ENHRY and CDR2 is SYGVKD in the germline V gene. This CDR3 is 12 amino acids long. V lost 7 bases and J 6 bases, leaving 9 bases between the germline ends. In DNA form, the CDR3 reads TGTGCCATCACCGCCCGCTCCGGGGAGCTGTTTTTT. It is translated as CAITARSGELFF.

Ten or more counts support this clonotype. The chain recombines TRBV20-1 with TRBJ2-1; TRBD1 or TRBD2 may be the D gene (7 bases each). CDR1 and CDR2 from the germline V gene are DFQATT and SNEGSKA (reference sequence). The CDR3 extends over 15 amino acids. Trimming removed 5 bases at V and 4 bases at J, with 18 bases between. Here the CDR3 reads CSAQGDYGGYNEQFF. CDR3 sequence (DNA): TGCAGTGCTCAGGGGGACTATGGGGGGTACAATGAGCAGTTCTTC.

This clonotype was found many times. V gene TRBV4-1 combines with J gene TRBJ1-4; D might be TRBD1 (6 bases). The CDR3 is 16 residues long. The V gene lost 4 bases and the J gene lost 7 bases, with 19 bases spanning the gap. Germline V CDR1 and CDR2: MGHRA, YSYEKL. The CDR3 DNA reads TGCGCCAGCAGCCTCCCCGGACAGAGTGGGGGTGAAAAACTGTTTTTT. This gives the protein CASSLPGQSGGEKLFF.

The rearrangement links TRBV29-1 to TRBJ1-1, with D perhaps TRBD1 (5 bases). Trimming removed 7 bases from V and 5 bases from J, with 17 bases in between. This CDR3 has 13 amino acids. Germline V gives CDR1 SQVTM, CDR2 ANQGSEA. CDR3 sequence (DNA): TGCAGCGCCTCCTGGACAAGTTGGACTGAAGCTTTCTTT. Amino acid sequence: CSASWTSWTEAFF.

This chain links TRBV7-9 with TRBJ2-5; maybe TRBD2 (5 bases). V gave up 7 bases and J gave up 3 bases, with 15 bases separating them. CDR3 length equals 14 residues. From germline, CDR1 is SEHNR and CDR2 FQNEAQ (reference sequence). CDR3 DNA sequence: TGTGCCAGCACCGAGGGATATGATGAAGAGACCCAGTACTTC. This translates into CASTEGYDEETQYF.

This clonotype was observed a handful of times. This sequence joins TRBV5-1 and TRBJ2-2; D unclear. V was pared by 3 bases and J by 7 bases, with 13 bases between. The CDR3 runs 14 residues. Germline V CDR1 and CDR2: SGHRS, YFSETQ. The CDR3 DNA reads as TGCGCCAGCAGCTCATCTGGGGATCTCGGGGAGCTGTTTTTT. This sequence encodes CASSSSGDLGELFF.

J is TRBJ1-1 and V is TRBV10-3; weak D call: TRBD1 (5 bases). Germline CDR1 reads ENHRY; CDR2 reads SYGVKD. This CDR3 region has 13 residues. V was shortened by 7 bases and J by 3 bases, with 12 bases between the two germline ends. CDR3 sequence: CAIMAGSDTEAFF. Here the CDR3 DNA reads TGTGCCATCATGGCAGGGTCCGACACTGAAGCTTTCTTT.

This clonotype occurred a few times. This chain uses TRBV7-9 with TRBJ2-1, with TRBD1 as a possible D gene (6 bases). Trimming took 5 bases from V and 8 from J, leaving 10 bases between them. The CDR3 is 12 amino acids. Germline values: CDR1 SEHNR, CDR2 FQNEAQ (reference sequence). CDR3 bases: TGTGCCAGCAGCCACCCAGGGGATGAGCAGTTCTTC. Protein sequence: CASSHPGDEQFF. The full variable domain, completed using reference TRBV7-9 and TRBJ2-1, is DTGVSQNPRHKITKRGQNVTFRCDPISEHNRLYWYRQTLGQGPEFLTYFQNEAQLEKSRLLSDRFSAERPKGSFSTLEIQRTEQGDSAMYLCASSHPGDEQFFGPGTRLTVL.

In nucleotides, the CDR3 is TGTGCCAGCAGTTTAGGATCTCCATACGAGCAGTACTTC. Protein: CASSLGSPYEQYF. The chain employs TRBV12-3 or TRBV12-4 and TRBJ2-7; D uncertain. Trimming took off 1 base at V and 4 bases at J, with 8 bases between the two ends. The CDR3 sequence is 13 residues long.

This clonotype was counted only a few times. This sequence joins TRBV29-1 and TRBJ2-7; TRBD1 matches at 9 bases. This CDR3 is 14 amino acids long. The germline V gene has CDR1 SQVTM and CDR2 ANQGSEA. V shed 8 bases, J shed 6 bases, and the junction held 14 bases outside the gene matches. The CDR3 sequence: CSTRTGTGSSEQYF. CDR3 nucleotides: TGCAGCACACGAACCGGGACAGGGTCCAGCGAGCAGTACTTC.

This clonotype was found many times. The chain carries TRBV12-3 or TRBV12-4 and TRBJ2-7, with 13 bases lining up with TRBD2. V was pared by 6 bases and J by 5 bases, with 7 bases of the junction left unmatched. The CDR3 is 15 amino acids. The CDR3, as DNA: TGTGCCAGCAGCCAGGGACTAGCGGGAATCAACGAGCAGTACTTC. Protein: CASSQGLAGINEQYF.

This clonotype was counted many times. The V call is TRBV4-1, the J call TRBJ2-2, with D possibly matching TRBD1 (6 bases). CDR3 length: 19 amino acids. The V gene lost 1 base and the J gene lost 9 bases, with 27 bases spanning the gap. CDR1 is MGHRA, CDR2 YSYEKL, per germline. CDR3 nucleotides: TGCGCCAGCAGCCAAGGCTTATCCGGACAGAGCCGAGGGACCAGGGAGCTGTTTTTT. It codes for CASSQGLSGQSRGTRELFF.

This clonotype has at least ten counts. The CDR3 reads CASSQGMDQPQHF. For the CDR3, the DNA is TGCGCCAGCAGCCAAGGAATGGACCAGCCCCAGCATTTT. V and J are TRBV4-1 and TRBJ1-5; D is undetermined. Germline V gene sequence: CDR1 MGHRA, CDR2 YSYEKL. The CDR3 runs 13 residues. The V and J ends lost 1 base and 7 bases respectively, with 8 bases between them.

This clonotype came up many times. The CDR3 region is CAISAEGYNEQFF. The CDR3 coding sequence is TGTGCCATCAGTGCGGAAGGTTACAATGAGCAGTTCTTC. The rearrangement uses TRBV10-3 and TRBJ2-1; D unresolved. Germline CDR1 ENHRY, CDR2 SYGVKD. This CDR3 spans 13 amino acids. Deletions cut 4 bases from V and 4 bases from J, with 8 bases between.

The chain uses TRBV5-1 and TRBJ2-3, with 9 bases lining up with TRBD2. Germline V lookup: CDR1 SGHRS, CDR2 YFSETQ. The CDR3 is made up of 16 amino acids. The junction had 9 bases not matched to a gene; V was cut back by 7 bases and J by 0 bases. The CDR3 region is CASAFGSGRSTDTQYF. The CDR3 nucleotides are TGCGCCAGCGCCTTCGGAAGCGGGAGGAGCACAGATACGCAGTATTTT.

This clonotype was counted at least ten times. The chain joins TRBV25-1 to TRBJ2-7, with 9 nucleotides matching TRBD1. Germline values: CDR1 MGHDK, CDR2 SYGVNS. This CDR3 spans 14 amino acids. V was clipped by 6 bases and J by 2 bases; unmatched bases: 5. Here the CDR3 reads CASRGTGLAYEQYF. Here the CDR3 DNA reads TGTGCCAGCAGAGGGACAGGGCTCGCCTACGAGCAGTACTTC.

This clonotype was seen repeatedly, ten times or more. This chain links TRBV11-2 with TRBJ2-1; TRBD2 matches 11 bases. The J segment lost 7 bases and the V segment lost 6 bases, leaving 8 bases of the junction unmatched. Germline-derived CDR1 and CDR2 are SGHAT and FQNNGV. The CDR3 runs to 15 residues. As DNA, the CDR3 is TGTGCCAGCAGACAAACTAGCGGGAGAGCGAATGAGCAGTTCTTC. Translation gives CASRQTSGRANEQFF.

Ten or more counts support this clonotype. The chain links TRBV29-1 to TRBJ2-2; D is uncertain. V was pared by 4 bases and J by 5 bases, with 11 bases between. The CDR3 totals 13 residues. CDR1 is SQVTM and CDR2 is ANQGSEA in the germline V gene. The CDR3 spells CSVVLYGTGELFF. Here the CDR3 DNA reads TGCAGCGTTGTCCTTTATGGGACCGGGGAGCTGTTTTTT.

This clonotype was detected many times. The rearrangement joins TRBV5-8 to TRBJ2-2; perhaps D is TRBD1 or TRBD2 (5 bases each). The length of the CDR3 is 16 residues. The V gene's germline CDR1 is SGHTS and CDR2 YDEGEE. Trimming shortened V by 5 bases and J by 4 bases, and 18 bases separated the two germline ends. In DNA, the CDR3 is TGTGCCAGCAGTAATTACGGGACCAACCCCACCGGGGAGCTGTTTTTT. Protein sequence: CASSNYGTNPTGELFF.

Many counts were recorded for this clonotype. The chain is built from TRBV19 and TRBJ2-1; D is uncertain. V lost 4 bases, J lost 1 base, and 11 bases lay in between. Germline V gene lookup returns CDR1 LNHDA and CDR2 SQIVND (reference sequence). CDR3 size: 15 residues. DNA for the CDR3: TGTGCCAGTAGTACAGTGAGGATGTCCTACAATGAGCAGTTCTTC. It codes for CASSTVRMSYNEQFF.

The chain uses TRBV27 and TRBJ2-5, with D possibly called TRBD1 or TRBD2 (5 bases each). Germline CDR1 is MNHEY and CDR2 is SMNVEV (reference sequence). V gave up 7 bases and J gave up 7 bases, with 10 bases separating them. This CDR3 comprises 11 residues. CDR3 protein: CASILRGTQYF. In DNA form, the CDR3 reads TGTGCCAGCATCTTGAGGGGGACCCAGTACTTC.

This clonotype was picked up many times. V gene TRBV15 combines with J gene TRBJ2-3; 8 nucleotides align to TRBD2. The CDR3 loop spans 16 amino acids. Trimming took 0 bases from V and 3 from J; bases not matched to a gene: 5. CDR1 is LNHNV and CDR2 is YYDKDF in the germline V gene (reference sequence). The CDR3 nucleotides read TGTGCCACCAGCAGAGATCGACTAGCGATAACAGATACGCAGTATTTT. The encoded protein is CATSRDRLAITDTQYF.

This clonotype came up a few times. This rearrangement joins TRBV6-1 to TRBJ2-1; 9 bases map to TRBD2. CDR1 and CDR2 (germline): MNHNS, SASEGT. The CDR3 consists of 17 residues. Trimming took 5 bases from V and 4 from J; bases not matched to a gene: 12. The CDR3 loop reads CASSRLKLAGDYNEQFF. CDR3 sequence (DNA): TGTGCCAGCAGTCGACTTAAACTAGCGGGTGATTACAATGAGCAGTTCTTC.

This clonotype came up many times. The chain employs TRBV20-1 and TRBJ2-1, with 8 bases matching TRBD2. The CDR3 runs to 16 residues. Germline CDR1 is DFQATT and CDR2 is SNEGSKA (reference sequence). The junction had 6 bases not matched to a gene; V was cut back by 2 bases and J by 0 bases. CDR3 sequence (DNA): TGCAGTGCTAGAATCTGGAGCGGGAGCTCCTACAATGAGCAGTTCTTC. Protein sequence: CSARIWSGSSYNEQFF.

This clonotype came up many times. The chain links TRBV9 to TRBJ1-1, with no clear D. CDR1 SGDLS and CDR2 YYNGEE come from the germline V gene. Trimming stripped 4 bases from V and 0 bases from J, with 10 bases between. The CDR3 spans 14 residues. The DNA for the CDR3 is TGTGCCAGCAGCCCCGAGTTGATGAACACTGAAGCTTTCTTT. It specifies CASSPELMNTEAFF.

With respect to this clonotype: A read error may account for a junction end that differs from germline. The chain joins TRBV12-3 or TRBV12-4 to TRBJ2-1; the match to TRBD2 covers 12 bases. This CDR3 comprises 14 residues. Here the CDR3 DNA reads TGTGCCAGCAGTTTAGGGCTAGCGGGAGGGTCGCAGTTATTC. This encodes CASSLGLAGGSQLF.

This clonotype was seen a handful of times. This chain links TRBV29-1 with TRBJ2-7; D gene unclear. The germline V and J ends were trimmed by 7 bases and 5 bases, with 21 bases remaining between them. The CDR3 is 14 residues long. CDR1 is SQVTM, CDR2 ANQGSEA, per germline. CDR3: CSAGSRGLGDEQYF. The CDR3 bases are TGCAGCGCCGGATCCCGTGGCCTTGGGGACGAGCAGTACTTC.